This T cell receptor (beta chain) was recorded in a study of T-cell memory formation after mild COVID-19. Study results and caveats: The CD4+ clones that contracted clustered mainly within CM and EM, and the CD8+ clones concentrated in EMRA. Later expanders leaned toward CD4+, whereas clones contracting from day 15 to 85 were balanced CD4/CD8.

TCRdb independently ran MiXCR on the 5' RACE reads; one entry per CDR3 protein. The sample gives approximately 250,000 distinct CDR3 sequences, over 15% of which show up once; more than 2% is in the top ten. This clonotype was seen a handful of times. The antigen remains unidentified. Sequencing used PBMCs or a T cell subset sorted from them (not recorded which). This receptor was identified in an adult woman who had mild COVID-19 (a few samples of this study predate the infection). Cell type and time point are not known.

CDR3 DNA: TGCAGCGTTGAAGCGGGGAGGGGGCCCTCCTACGAGCAGTACTTC. Protein product: CSVEAGRGPSYEQYF. The V gene is TRBV29-1, the J gene TRBJ2-7, with D possibly called TRBD1 or TRBD2 (7 bases each). Between the trimmed V and J ends, which lost 1 base and 0 bases, there was a span of 13 bases. Germline V lookup: CDR1 SQVTM, CDR2 ANQGSEA. The CDR3 runs to 15 residues.